The 19 T cell receptor beta chains presented below share a single source sample, sequenced in a study of memory CD4+ T cells and cytomegalovirus serostatus (dated by TCRdb to the late 2010s). Library creation used the immunoSEQ multiplex PCR assay. TCRdb obtained this table from immuneACCESS and retained in-frame rearrangements with V and J assigned. These tables miss some clones; where compared with another copy, unresolved V genes account for less than half of the shortfall, and the remainder is unexplained. The sample profile shows some 87,000 clones; roughly 80% of them were found once. The biggest ten clones account for 3.6% of the sample. Single viable CD3+CD4+CD8-CD45RO+ cells were sorted as memory CD4+ T cells on a FACSAria II. Sequenced input: memory CD4+ T cells from blood. The receptors come from an adult in good health and CMV-seropositive.

This chain links TRBV10-2 with TRBJ2-5; 8 bases map to TRBD2. Germline CDR1 WSHSY, CDR2 SAAADI. The CDR3 runs to 15 residues. With V trimmed by 5 bases and J by 5 bases, 10 bases remained unmatched. CDR3 sequence: CASSIRTGGGETQYF. As DNA, the CDR3 is TGCGCCAGCAGTATAAGAACAGGCGGGGGGGAGACCCAGTACTTC.

The chain joins TRBV27 to TRBJ2-1; 13 positions agree with TRBD2. The CDR3 sequence is 17 residues long. J gave up 10 bases and V 5 bases, and 14 bases lay outside the gene matches. Per germline, CDR1 MNHEY and CDR2 SMNVEV (reference sequence). This CDR3 reads CASSEIPGTSGTREQFF. The CDR3 DNA sequence: TGTGCCAGCAGTGAAATTCCCGGGACTAGCGGGACTCGGGAGCAGTTCTTC.

The V and J genes are TRBV28 and TRBJ2-7; D is unclear. Germline CDR1 is MDHEN and CDR2 is SYDVKM. The CDR3 contains 12 residues. Trimming removed 3 bases at V and 2 bases at J, with 5 bases between. This CDR3 reads CASSFLAYEQYF. In nucleotides, the CDR3 is TGTGCCAGCAGTTTTTTGGCCTACGAGCAGTACTTC.

The chain links TRBV6-5 to TRBJ2-1; D might be TRBD2 (5 bases). Trimming stripped 0 bases from V and 13 bases from J, with 13 bases between. The CDR3 spans 13 residues. CDR1 is MNHEY and CDR2 is SVGAGI in the germline V gene. CDR3 nucleotide sequence: TGTGCCAGCAGTTACTCACGGGAAAGTGGTCAGTTCTTC. It codes for CASSYSRESGQFF.

This rearrangement joins TRBV6-6 to TRBJ2-7, with a tentative D call TRBD1 (7 bases). Between the trimmed V and J ends, which lost 0 bases and 5 bases, there was a span of 11 bases. The CDR3 extends over 14 amino acids. The germline V gene has CDR1 MNHNY and CDR2 SVGAGI (reference sequence). The CDR3 here is CASSYSGRGDEQYF. CDR3 bases: TGTGCCAGCAGTTACTCCGGCAGGGGGGACGAGCAGTACTTC.

The CDR3 nucleotides read TGTGCCAGCAGCGTAGAAGCGGGAGGAGATACGCAGTATTTT. It codes for CASSVEAGGDTQYF. This chain connects TRBV9 to TRBJ2-3, with 9 bases identical to TRBD2. CDR1 is SGDLS, CDR2 YYNGEE, per germline. The CDR3 has 14 amino acids. The junction had 1 base not matched to a gene; V was cut back by 0 bases and J by 5 bases.

The rearrangement links TRBV6-6 to TRBJ2-3; tentative D call: TRBD2 (5 bases). Germline V gene lookup returns CDR1 MNHNY and CDR2 SVGAGI (reference sequence). V lost 8 bases, J lost 2 bases, and 11 bases lay in between. The CDR3 is 13 residues long. CDR3 in DNA: TGTGCCAGCTCTGAGCGGTACACAGATACGCAGTATTTT. Its translation: CASSERYTDTQYF.

A few counts support this clone. The chain is built from TRBV28 and TRBJ1-1; a possible D gene is TRBD1 (5 bases). Germline V gene data show CDR1 as MDHEN and CDR2 as SYDVKM. The CDR3 sequence is 13 residues long. Trimming took 5 bases from V and 7 from J, leaving 14 bases between them. The CDR3 loop reads CASSPGRYSEAFF. The DNA for the CDR3 is TGTGCCAGCAGTCCGGGACGGTATAGTGAAGCTTTCTTT.

The chain carries TRBV28 and TRBJ1-4; tentatively, D is TRBD1 (6 bases). CDR1 and CDR2 from the germline V gene are MDHEN and SYDVKM. V was pared by 6 bases and J by 7 bases, with 15 bases between. There are 14 residues in the CDR3. CDR3 DNA sequence: TGTGCCAGCAGGGCTGGTAGGGGGGCTGAAAAACTGTTTTTT. This encodes CASRAGRGAEKLFF.

This clone was observed a handful of times. This chain connects TRBV11-3 to TRBJ2-7; 12 bases line up with TRBD1. From germline, CDR1 is SGHNT and CDR2 YENEEA. This CDR3 comprises 16 residues. Trimming at V came to 4 bases and at J to 5 bases, leaving 9 bases not matched to a gene. In DNA form, the CDR3 reads TGTGCCAGCAGCTATAGGAGGGACAGGGGGCGCGACGAGCAGTACTTC. Amino acids: CASSYRRDRGRDEQYF.

V is TRBV29-1 and J is TRBJ2-3; D possibly corresponds to TRBD2 (6 bases). Germline loops: CDR1 SQVTM, CDR2 ANQGSEA. The CDR3 contains 13 residues. Trimming took 2 bases from V and 5 from J, leaving 11 bases between them. Written as DNA, the CDR3 is TGCAGCGTTGAACCGGGAGCGATAGATACGCAGTATTTT. It is translated as CSVEPGAIDTQYF.

This sequence joins TRBV2 and TRBJ1-3, with a possible D match to TRBD1 (5 bases). Trimming removed 5 bases from V and 4 bases from J, with 15 bases in between. The CDR3 is made up of 15 amino acids. Germline V gene sequence: CDR1 SNHLY, CDR2 FYNNEI. Written as DNA, the CDR3 is TGTGCCAGCAGTTCCGCAGGGACTTACGGAAACACCATATATTTT. It translates to CASSSAGTYGNTIYF.

The chain couples TRBV9 to TRBJ2-7; 9 bases fit TRBD2. The junction had 5 bases not matched to a gene; V was cut back by 2 bases and J by 5 bases. The CDR3 has 14 residues. Germline V CDR1 and CDR2: SGDLS, YYNGEE. Here the CDR3 reads CASSVGLAINEQYF. The CDR3 DNA is TGTGCCAGCAGCGTTGGACTAGCGATCAACGAGCAGTACTTC. Full variable domain (missing parts from reference TRBV9 and TRBJ2-7): DSGVTQTPKHLITATGQRVTLRCSPRSGDLSVYWYQQSLDQGLQFLIQYYNGEERAKGNILERFSAQQFPDLHSELNLSSLELGDSALYFCASSVGLAINEQYFGPGTRLTVT.

CDR3 nucleotides: TGTGCCAGCAGTGAGGTCGAGACAGGGTATAACTATGGCTACACCTTC. It translates to CASSEVETGYNYGYTF. The chain carries TRBV2 and TRBJ1-2; 7 nucleotides agree with TRBD1. CDR1 is SNHLY, CDR2 FYNNEI, per germline. The CDR3 sequence is 16 residues long. V lost 3 bases to trimming and J lost 1 base; unmatched junction nucleotides: 8.

J is TRBJ2-1 and V is TRBV28; possible D gene TRBD1, 6 bases. V was shortened by 5 bases and J by 7 bases, with 12 bases between the two germline ends. This CDR3 comprises 13 residues. Looked up from germline, CDR1 is MDHEN and CDR2 is SYDVKM. CDR3 in DNA: TGTGCCAGCAGTCCACCTGACAGGAATGAGCAGTTCTTC. This gives the protein CASSPPDRNEQFF.

The gene calls are TRBV5-1 and TRBJ2-7; 7 nucleotides agree with TRBD2. In germline, CDR1 is SGHRS, CDR2 YFSETQ. The CDR3 length is 16 residues. J gave up 0 bases and V 5 bases, and 11 bases lay outside the gene matches. CDR3 residues: CASRIGLAANSYEQYF. DNA of the CDR3: TGCGCCAGCAGGATAGGGCTAGCGGCAAACTCCTACGAGCAGTACTTC.

The table lists this clone with a count of one. The gene calls are TRBV7-2 and TRBJ1-4; D is perhaps TRBD1 (6 bases). The length of the CDR3 is 14 residues. Germline CDR1 and CDR2: SGHTA and FQGNSA. V was pared by 1 base and J by 10 bases, with 13 bases between. The CDR3 reads CASSLDPGAGKLFF. Written as DNA, the CDR3 is TGTGCCAGCAGCTTAGATCCGGGGGCAGGAAAACTGTTTTTT.

The chain uses TRBV10-3 and TRBJ2-1; 11 bases align to TRBD2. The length of the CDR3 is 13 residues. V was pared by 10 bases and J by 8 bases, with 7 bases of the junction left unmatched. CDR1 and CDR2 from the germline V gene are ENHRY and SYGVKD. The CDR3 here is CATLAGGGYEQFF. The CDR3 DNA reads TGTGCCACCCTAGCGGGAGGAGGTTATGAGCAGTTCTTC.

This clone appeared a single time. V and J are TRBV19 and TRBJ1-2, with TRBD1 as a possible D gene (6 bases). CDR1 and CDR2 (germline): LNHDA, SQIVND (reference sequence). The CDR3 has 13 amino acids. The germline V and J ends were trimmed by 4 bases and 4 bases, with 10 bases remaining between them. CDR3 residues: CASSTQGIYGYTF. CDR3 sequence (DNA): TGTGCCAGTAGTACCCAGGGGATCTATGGCTACACCTTC.